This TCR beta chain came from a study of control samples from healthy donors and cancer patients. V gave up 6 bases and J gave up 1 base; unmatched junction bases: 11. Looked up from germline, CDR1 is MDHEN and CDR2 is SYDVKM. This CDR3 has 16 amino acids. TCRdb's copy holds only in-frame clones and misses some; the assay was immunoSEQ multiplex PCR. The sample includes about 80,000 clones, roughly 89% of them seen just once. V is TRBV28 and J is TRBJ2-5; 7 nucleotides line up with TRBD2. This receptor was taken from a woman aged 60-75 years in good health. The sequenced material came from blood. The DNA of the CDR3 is TGTGCCAGCAGGATCGGGGCTAGCGGAGCCCAAGAGACCCAGTACTTC. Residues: CASRIGASGAQETQYF.